These 21 T cell receptor beta chains were all obtained from the same sample, sequenced in a study of shared clonotypes between healthy human individuals. Positively selected for CCR7, the CD45RO-negative cells used as naive CD8 cells excluded terminally differentiated effector memory CD45RA+ cells. Generated by immunoSEQ multiplex PCR, the TCRdb table keeps only in-frame clones and is missing some. The profile shows approximately 840,000 clones, about 96% of them singletons. Material: naive CD8+ T cells sorted from blood. The receptors were gathered from a young man in good health.

The chain links TRBV7-6 to TRBJ1-5, with a weak D call TRBD1 (5 bases). CDR1 and CDR2 (germline): SGHVS, FNYEAQ. Trimming left V 5 bases short and J 5 bases short, with 19 bases between. The CDR3 runs to 16 residues. The CDR3 loop reads CASSASMGESDQPQHF. In DNA, the CDR3 is TGTGCCAGCAGCGCTTCGATGGGGGAGTCGGATCAGCCCCAGCATTTT.

As DNA, the CDR3 is TGTGCCAGCAGCTTAGAGGACAGCACTTATGGCTACACCTTC. Its translation is CASSLEDSTYGYTF. The chain is built from TRBV7-9 and TRBJ1-2; D is perhaps TRBD1 (6 bases). Trimming took 1 base from V and 5 from J, leaving 11 bases between them. The CDR3 sequence is 14 residues long. CDR1 and CDR2 from the germline V gene are SEHNR and FQNEAQ (reference sequence).

The rearrangement uses TRBV14 and TRBJ2-7; 9 bases map to TRBD2. This CDR3 contains 15 residues. V shed 3 bases, J shed 4 bases, and the junction held 7 bases outside the gene matches. CDR1 and CDR2 (germline): SGHDN, FVKESK. For the CDR3, the DNA is TGTGCCAGCAGCCACCCCCGGCGGGAGGGATACGAGCAGTACTTC. Translated: CASSHPRREGYEQYF.

The J gene is TRBJ2-1, the V gene TRBV19, with D possibly being TRBD1 or TRBD2 (5 bases each). The CDR3 has 14 residues. The V gene's germline CDR1 is LNHDA and CDR2 SQIVND (reference sequence). Deletions cut 1 base from V and 7 bases from J, with 11 bases between. The CDR3 loop is CASSIAGTVNEQFF. The DNA for the CDR3 is TGTGCCAGTAGTATAGCAGGGACGGTAAATGAGCAGTTCTTC.

The chain carries TRBV6-5 and TRBJ2-1; either TRBD1 or TRBD2 may fit D (5 bases each). Trimming took off 7 bases at V and 9 bases at J, with 16 bases between the two ends. Germline assignment: CDR1 MNHEY and CDR2 SVGAGI. CDR3 length equals 13 residues. This CDR3 is CASMGPPGSEQFF. CDR3 in DNA: TGTGCCAGCATGGGGCCTCCGGGGAGTGAGCAGTTCTTC.

DNA of the CDR3: TGCGCCAGCAGCCTGGGACTAGCGGGTTACAATGAGCAGTTCTTC. Translated: CASSLGLAGYNEQFF. The gene calls are TRBV4-1 and TRBJ2-1; 12 bases map to TRBD2. Germline V gene lookup returns CDR1 MGHRA and CDR2 YSYEKL. V lost 4 bases, J lost 4 bases, and 2 bases stayed unmatched. The CDR3 has 15 residues.

The rearrangement links TRBV13 to TRBJ2-3; no reliable D call. The CDR3 contains 13 residues. V lost 0 bases, J lost 5 bases, and 6 bases lay in between. Per germline, CDR1 PRHDT and CDR2 FYEKMQ (reference sequence). CDR3 nucleotides: TGTGCCAGCAGCTTAGGCTCGGGAGATACGCAGTATTTT. Protein product: CASSLGSGDTQYF.

This clone was seen once. CDR3 bases: TGTGCCAGCAGCTTTACTCTTCCCGACGGTAATGAAAAACTGTTTTTT. Its translation is CASSFTLPDGNEKLFF. V gene TRBV7-9 combines with J gene TRBJ1-4; no definite D call. The CDR3 sequence is 16 residues long. Germline-derived CDR1 and CDR2 are SEHNR and FQNEAQ (reference sequence). V gave up 3 bases and J gave up 4 bases, with 15 bases separating them.

J is TRBJ2-7 and V is TRBV9; D is perhaps TRBD2 (5 bases). Germline V gene sequence: CDR1 SGDLS, CDR2 YYNGEE. With 0 bases removed from V and 2 bases from J, the gap between germline ends came to 9 bases. The CDR3 has 14 amino acids. CDR3 residues: CASSVGEGPYEQYF. CDR3 DNA sequence: TGTGCCAGCAGCGTAGGCGAGGGTCCCTACGAGCAGTACTTC.

The chain has TRBV9 and TRBJ2-5; the D gene is possibly TRBD1 (6 bases). This CDR3 has 15 amino acids. Germline loops: CDR1 SGDLS, CDR2 YYNGEE. Deletions cut 2 bases from V and 2 bases from J, with 13 bases between. CDR3 coding DNA: TGTGCCAGCAGCGTTACAGGGAGAGTACAAGAGACCCAGTACTTC. This sequence encodes CASSVTGRVQETQYF.

The V and J genes are TRBV14 and TRBJ2-7; 13 bases align to TRBD2. The CDR3 spans 16 residues. The germline CDR1 and CDR2 sequences are SGHDN and FVKESK. J gave up 2 bases and V 1 base, and 2 bases lay outside the gene matches. Here the CDR3 DNA reads TGTGCCAGCAGCCAAGGACTAGCGGGGGGTACCTACGAGCAGTACTTC. Its protein is CASSQGLAGGTYEQYF.

The rearrangement joins TRBV15 to TRBJ1-1; TRBD1 matches 10 bases. Germline V gives CDR1 LNHNV, CDR2 YYDKDF (reference sequence). With 4 bases clipped from V and 1 base from J, the junction kept 3 bases outside the gene matches. This CDR3 has 15 amino acids. CDR3 nucleotide sequence: TGTGCCACCAGCAAAGACAGGGGGCAGAACACTGAAGCTTTCTTT. Translation gives CATSKDRGQNTEAFF.

The chain has TRBV2 and TRBJ2-4, with D tentatively TRBD1 (7 bases). CDR3 size: 16 residues. The germline gives CDR1 SNHLY, CDR2 FYNNEI. Trimming took off 1 base at V and 0 bases at J, with 10 bases between the two ends. The CDR3 region is CASSEDRGLAKNIQYF. Here the CDR3 DNA reads TGTGCCAGCAGTGAAGACAGGGGACTAGCCAAAAACATTCAGTACTTC.

The chain employs TRBV11-2 and TRBJ2-7; 10 nucleotides line up with TRBD1. Germline CDR1 SGHAT, CDR2 FQNNGV. J was trimmed by 2 bases and V by 4 bases; bases with no gene match: 5. The CDR3 consists of 15 residues. In nucleotides, the CDR3 is TGTGCCAGCAGCTCCCGGGACAGGGGCCCCTACGAGCAGTACTTC. This gives the protein CASSSRDRGPYEQYF.

The V gene is TRBV5-1, the J gene TRBJ2-3; D is undetermined. CDR1 and CDR2 from the germline V gene are SGHRS and YFSETQ. The CDR3 spans 14 residues. Deletions cut 9 bases from V and 2 bases from J, with 16 bases between. CDR3 residues: CATSRWGVTDTQYF. The CDR3 coding sequence is TGCGCCACCTCGAGGTGGGGTGTCACAGATACGCAGTATTTT.

The chain combines TRBV9 with TRBJ2-1; 11 nucleotides line up with TRBD2. V gave up 0 bases and J gave up 3 bases; unmatched junction bases: 2. The V gene's germline CDR1 is SGDLS and CDR2 YYNGEE. This CDR3 has 16 residues. Here the CDR3 DNA reads TGTGCCAGCAGCGTAGCACTAGCGGGAGACTACAATGAGCAGTTCTTC. Translated, it gives CASSVALAGDYNEQFF.

The chain has TRBV6-5 and TRBJ2-5, with unresolved D. The germline V and J ends were trimmed by 2 bases and 3 bases, with 7 bases remaining between them. This CDR3 is 13 amino acids long. Germline loops: CDR1 MNHEY, CDR2 SVGAGI. CDR3 protein: CASSYRIEETQYF. The CDR3 nucleotides are TGTGCCAGCAGTTACCGAATCGAAGAGACCCAGTACTTC.

This chain joins TRBV19 and TRBJ1-5; the D gene is possibly TRBD1 (5 bases). This CDR3 comprises 14 residues. The germline V and J ends were trimmed by 6 bases and 7 bases, with 16 bases remaining between them. Germline CDR1 is LNHDA and CDR2 is SQIVND (reference sequence). The CDR3 DNA is TGTGCCAGTAGCATTGGGGGGGTTGGCCAGCCCCAGCATTTT. Protein product: CASSIGGVGQPQHF.

The chain is built from TRBV29-1 and TRBJ2-3; 9 positions agree with TRBD2. There are 16 residues in the CDR3. Germline assignment: CDR1 SQVTM and CDR2 ANQGSEA. Losses at the gene ends were 1 base for V and 4 bases for J; bases not matched to a gene: 9. The CDR3 nucleotides read TGCAGCGTTGAAGGTCATGTAGCGGGAGTCGCAGATACGCAGTATTTT. Amino acid sequence: CSVEGHVAGVADTQYF.

J is TRBJ2-7 and V is TRBV7-2; TRBD1 is a possible D gene (8 bases). Trimming stripped 6 bases from V and 2 bases from J, with 14 bases between. The CDR3 has 14 amino acids. Germline CDR1 is SGHTA and CDR2 is FQGNSA. CDR3 nucleotides: TGTGCCAGCAGTGGGGGGGACAGGACCTACGAGCAGTACTTC. It specifies CASSGGDRTYEQYF. Full variable domain (missing parts from reference TRBV7-2 and TRBJ2-7): GAGVSQSPSNKVTEKGKDVELRCDPISGHTALYWYRQSLGQGLEFLIYFQGNSAPDKSGLPSDRFSAERTGGSVSTLTIQRTQQEDSAVYLCASSGGDRTYEQYFGPGTRLTVT.

The V and J genes are TRBV15 and TRBJ2-7; 7 nucleotides agree with TRBD2. V shed 1 base and J 0 bases; nucleotides not matched to a gene: 15. Germline assignment: CDR1 LNHNV and CDR2 YYDKDF (reference sequence). The CDR3 totals 19 residues. Here the CDR3 DNA reads TGTGCCACCAGCAGAGCAATTCTGTCTAGCGGCCACCTCTCCTACGAGCAGTACTTC. It is translated as CATSRAILSSGHLSYEQYF.